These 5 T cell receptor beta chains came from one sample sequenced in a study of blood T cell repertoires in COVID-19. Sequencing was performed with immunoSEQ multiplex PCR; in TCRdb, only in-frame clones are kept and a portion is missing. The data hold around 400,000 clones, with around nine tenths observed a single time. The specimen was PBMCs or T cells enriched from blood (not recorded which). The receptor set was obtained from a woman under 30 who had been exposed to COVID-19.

CDR3 residues: CASSHRQGTSPDYGYTF. CDR3 bases: TGTGCCAGCAGTCACCGACAGGGGACCTCACCTGACTATGGCTACACCTTC. The chain links TRBV28 to TRBJ1-2, with 8 positions matching TRBD1. Germline values: CDR1 MDHEN, CDR2 SYDVKM. The CDR3 length is 17 residues. With V trimmed by 5 bases and J by 3 bases, 14 bases remained unmatched.

CDR3 amino acids: CASSLDTNTGELFF. The CDR3 nucleotides are TGCGCCAGCAGCTTGGACACAAACACCGGGGAGCTGTTTTTT. The chain is built from TRBV5-1 and TRBJ2-2; D unresolved. Per the germline V gene, CDR1 is SGHRS and CDR2 is YFSETQ. The CDR3 is 14 residues long. V was pared by 0 bases and J by 2 bases, with 5 bases between.

The CDR3 DNA follows: TGTGCCAGCAGCCAAGAGGTAGGGAGCCAAATAATGAACACCTTC. Translating gives CASSQEVGSQIMNTF. The chain has TRBV4-2 and TRBJ1-2; D unclear. V dropped 0 bases and J dropped 12 bases, with 20 bases sitting between them. Germline CDR1 reads LGHNA; CDR2 reads YNFKEQ. The CDR3 runs to 15 residues.

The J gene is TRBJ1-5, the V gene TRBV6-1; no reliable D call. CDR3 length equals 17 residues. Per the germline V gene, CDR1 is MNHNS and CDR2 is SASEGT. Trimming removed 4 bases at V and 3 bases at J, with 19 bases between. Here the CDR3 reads CASSGKGQRGSNQPQHF. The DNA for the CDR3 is TGTGCCAGCAGTGGAAAGGGCCAGAGAGGGTCCAATCAGCCCCAGCATTTT.

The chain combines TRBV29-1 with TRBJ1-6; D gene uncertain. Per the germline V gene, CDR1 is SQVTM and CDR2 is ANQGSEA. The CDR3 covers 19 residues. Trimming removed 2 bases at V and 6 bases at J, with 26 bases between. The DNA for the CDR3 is TGCAGCGTTGAAAGGGCCCGGGGAGATCTGGGAAGTCTTAATTCACCCCTCCACTTT. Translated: CSVERARGDLGSLNSPLHF.